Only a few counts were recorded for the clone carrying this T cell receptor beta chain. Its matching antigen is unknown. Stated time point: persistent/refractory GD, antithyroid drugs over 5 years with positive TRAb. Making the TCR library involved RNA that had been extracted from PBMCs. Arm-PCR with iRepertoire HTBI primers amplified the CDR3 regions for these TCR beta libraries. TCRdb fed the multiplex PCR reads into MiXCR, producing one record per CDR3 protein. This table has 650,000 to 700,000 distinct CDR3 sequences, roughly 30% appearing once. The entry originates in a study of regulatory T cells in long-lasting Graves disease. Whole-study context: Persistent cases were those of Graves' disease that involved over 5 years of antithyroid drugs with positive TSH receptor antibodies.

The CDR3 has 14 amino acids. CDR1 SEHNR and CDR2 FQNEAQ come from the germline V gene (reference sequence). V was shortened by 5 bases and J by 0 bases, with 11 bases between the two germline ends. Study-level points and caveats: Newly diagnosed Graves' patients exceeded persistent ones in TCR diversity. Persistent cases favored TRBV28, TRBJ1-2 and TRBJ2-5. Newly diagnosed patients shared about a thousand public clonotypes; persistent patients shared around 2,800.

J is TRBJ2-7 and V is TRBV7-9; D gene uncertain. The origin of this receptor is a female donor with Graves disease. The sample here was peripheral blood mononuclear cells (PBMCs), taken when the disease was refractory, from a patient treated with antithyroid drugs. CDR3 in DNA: TGTGCCAGCAGCCTACTCCCGAGCTCCTACGAGCAGTACTTC. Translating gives CASSLLPSSYEQYF.